This T cell receptor beta chain was documented in a study of T-cell memory formation after mild COVID-19 (dated by TCRdb to the early 2020s). Describing the broader study: TCR sequence clusters from the two donors were found to be largely donor specific. In a couple of donors, T-cell clones that expanded and contracted after mild COVID-19 were tracked by sequencing TCRalpha and TCRbeta repertoires over time. The cohort was made up of two young adult volunteers, one female and one male, who were previously healthy.

V sheds 9 bases and J sheds 1 base, leaving 9 bases between their ends. There are 13 amino acids in the CDR3, from cysteine to phenylalanine inclusive. CDR3 DNA is the only sequence kept; it has 39 bases, read in frame from the first base. Sequencing used an Illumina NovaSeq 6000. TCRalpha and TCRbeta cDNA libraries were constructed by 5'RACE with constant-segment primers, with sample barcodes and unique molecular identifiers being introduced. RNA was extracted from every sample with Trizol reagent. Libraries were amplified in two PCR steps, with a second sample barcode and Illumina TruSeq adapters added in the second step. The libraries were sequenced on an Illumina NovaSeq using 2 x 150 bp paired-end reads. As for how the authors treated the data: Demultiplexing of reads and collapsing into UMI-guided consensus sequences were performed with migec v1.2.7. Using mixcr v2.1.11, UMI consensuses were aligned to TRA and TRB V and J templates and then assembled into clonotypes. Clonotypes were classified as expanded or contracted when called significant by both edgeR and NoisET, with noise models trained on biological replicates. For edgeR calls, the thresholds were a false discovery rate-adjusted p below 0.01 and a log2 fold-change of 1. As an exploratory analysis of dynamics, max-normalized trajectories of the 1000 most abundant clonotypes were examined by PCA with hierarchical clustering. The CD4 or CD8 phenotype of responding clones was assigned using the separately sequenced CD4+ and CD8+ repertoires. The public reads were quality trimmed at Q25 with fastp and then assembled into clones with MiXCR by TCRdb, keeping productive beta chains. All rows with the same CDR3 protein become a single entry with the most common DNA and genes. Here the V and J calls rest on TCRdb's processing, not on the authors' analysis. Here the sample has under 300,000 distinct CDR3 sequences; 8% to 10% occur a single time. 22% of the sample goes to the ten largest clones.

Worth noting for this clonotype: The clone's antigen remains unknown. There are no base qualities to consult, and no much larger clone falls within one base.

The paper as a whole reports these results and caveats: Only two mild cases were covered in the study, and larger cohorts including severe cases with pre-infection samples were considered necessary. From day 15 to 85, contracting clones showed balanced CD4/CD8 phenotypes, whereas a second wave of clones that expanded from day 15 to 37 leaned towards CD4+. Contracting CD4+ clones appeared mostly in the CM and EM memory subsets, whereas CD8+ clones were enriched in EMRA. SARS-CoV-2 specificity of the second-wave clones peaking on day 37 was not confirmed. The detection of some responding clones in pre-infection memory suggests that pre-existing cross-reactive memory T cells joined the SARS-CoV-2 response.

Ficoll-Paque density gradient centrifugation was used to isolate PBMCs. The sequence was obtained from a man aged 18-30 years who had mild COVID-19 (a few samples of this study predate the infection). The sample titles of this study are shuffled in the database, so cell type and time point are left out; the donor was told from shared clones. Material: PBMCs or a T cell subset sorted from them (not recorded which). The chain uses TRBV12-3 or TRBV12-4 and TRBJ2-2, with the D gene uncertain. CDR3 reads: CARMDENTGELFF. The nucleotide sequence reads as follows: TGTGCCAGGATGGACGAGAACACCGGGGAGCTGTTTTTT.